What follows are 10 T cell receptor beta chains derived from one specimen sequenced in a study of T-cell memory formation after mild COVID-19. TCRdb re-called the 5' RACE reads with MiXCR, one entry per CDR3 protein. There are nearly 110,000 distinct CDR3 sequences in the sample; approximately 15% occur only once, and 35% to 50% lies in the top ten. Sequencing used PBMCs or a T cell subset sorted from them (not recorded which). All receptors derive from a man between 18 and 35 years old who had mild COVID-19 (a few samples of this study predate the infection). Cell type and time point are not known.

The J gene is TRBJ2-3, the V gene TRBV6-5; D is unresolved. The CDR3 is made up of 15 amino acids. Germline assignment: CDR1 MNHEY and CDR2 SVGAGI. V shed 0 bases and J shed 6 bases, with 13 bases lying between them. The CDR3 spells CASSYSTPLPDTQYF. The CDR3, as DNA: TGTGCCAGCAGTTACTCTACCCCCTTACCTGATACGCAGTATTTT.

This clonotype was found many times. The V call is TRBV20-1, the J call TRBJ2-7; possibly TRBD1 for D (5 bases). V shed 0 bases and J shed 3 bases, with 15 bases lying between them. This CDR3 has 15 residues. Germline lookup yields CDR1 DFQATT and CDR2 SNEGSKA (reference sequence). CDR3 protein: CSARDPSRVNYEQYF. The CDR3 nucleotides are TGCAGTGCTAGAGATCCCTCCAGGGTGAACTACGAGCAGTACTTC.

This clonotype was counted a few times. The gene calls are TRBV28 and TRBJ1-5, with 8 positions matching TRBD1. This CDR3 has 17 amino acids. Germline assignment: CDR1 MDHEN and CDR2 SYDVKM. V lost 5 bases and J lost 4; bases outside the gene matches: 13. The CDR3 nucleotides read TGTGCCAGCAGTCCCGGGACAGGCCCGGTCTGGAATCAGCCCCAGCATTTT. It encodes CASSPGTGPVWNQPQHF.

This clonotype was seen more than once but under ten times. The chain couples TRBV27 to TRBJ2-5; TRBD2 might be the D (5 bases). CDR1 and CDR2 from the germline V gene are MNHEY and SMNVEV (reference sequence). Trimming stripped 3 bases from V and 3 bases from J, with 8 bases between. CDR3 length: 13 amino acids. The CDR3 DNA is TGTGCCAGCAGTTTTTGGCGGGAAGAGACCCAGTACTTC. This codes for CASSFWREETQYF.

The rearrangement joins TRBV11-1 to TRBJ2-1; 7 bases are a match to TRBD1. The CDR3 loop spans 16 amino acids. CDR1 is SGHAT and CDR2 is FQDESV in the germline V gene (reference sequence). V was clipped by 5 bases and J by 12 bases; unmatched bases: 19. The CDR3 nucleotides are TGTGCCAGCAGCAGAGATACAGGACAGGAGCTCCCCGGGCAGTTCTTC. Translating it yields CASSRDTGQELPGQFF.

This clonotype appeared a few times. The chain carries TRBV7-9 and TRBJ2-1, with D possibly TRBD1 on 7 matching bases. The CDR3 contains 14 residues. Trimming took 1 base from V and 8 from J, leaving 12 bases between them. CDR1 and CDR2 (germline): SEHNR, FQNEAQ (reference sequence). CDR3 sequence reads: CASSLEGRGDEQFF. In nucleotides, the CDR3 is TGTGCCAGCAGCTTAGAAGGCAGGGGGGATGAGCAGTTCTTC.

The sample holds a few counts of this clonotype. The rearrangement uses TRBV4-3 and TRBJ2-3; 7 positions match TRBD2. CDR3 size: 18 residues. From germline, CDR1 is LGHNA and CDR2 YSLEER. The junction had 14 bases not matched to a gene; V was cut back by 0 bases and J by 5 bases. CDR3 sequence (DNA): TGCGCCAGCAGCCAAGAGCAGATTGCAGGGAGGGATCGAGATACGCAGTATTTT. Translated: CASSQEQIAGRDRDTQYF.

The chain uses TRBV6-2 or TRBV6-3 and TRBJ1-2; D is unclear. The CDR3 covers 13 residues. Looked up from germline, CDR1 is MNHEY and CDR2 is SVGEGT. V was cut by 2 bases and J by 4 bases, with 8 bases left in between. CDR3 sequence reads: CASSYRVLYGYTF. Written as DNA, the CDR3 is TGTGCCAGCAGTTACAGAGTCCTCTATGGCTACACCTTC.

The chain combines TRBV27 with TRBJ1-6; D is unresolved. The V gene lost 0 bases and the J gene lost 6 bases, with 9 bases spanning the gap. The CDR3 loop spans 15 amino acids. Germline V lookup: CDR1 MNHEY, CDR2 SMNVEV (reference sequence). The CDR3 DNA is TGTGCCAGCAGTTTATCGTTGGGGAGTAATTCACCCCTCCACTTT. It encodes CASSLSLGSNSPLHF.

This clonotype was counted a few times. The genes are TRBV11-2 and TRBJ2-3; 10 bases are a match to TRBD2. This CDR3 comprises 13 residues. Per the germline V gene, CDR1 is SGHAT and CDR2 is FQNNGV. Germline trimming cut 10 bases from V and 5 bases from J; bases unmatched to any gene: 6. Here the CDR3 reads CAKSGGAGDTQYF. The CDR3 DNA reads TGTGCCAAAAGCGGGGGGGCCGGAGATACGCAGTATTTT.